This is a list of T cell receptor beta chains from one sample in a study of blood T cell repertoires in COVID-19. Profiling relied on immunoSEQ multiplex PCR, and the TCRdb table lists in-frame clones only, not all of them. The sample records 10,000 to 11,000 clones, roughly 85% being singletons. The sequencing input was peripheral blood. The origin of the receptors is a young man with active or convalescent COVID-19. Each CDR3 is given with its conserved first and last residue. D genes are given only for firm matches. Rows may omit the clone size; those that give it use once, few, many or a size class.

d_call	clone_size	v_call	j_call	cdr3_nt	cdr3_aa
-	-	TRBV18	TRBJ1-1	TGTGCCAGCTCCACCTCGGGGTCGGACACTGAAGCTTTCTTT	CASSTSGSDTEAFF
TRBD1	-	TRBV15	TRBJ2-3	TGTGCCACCAGCAGAGTGGGACAGACGGCATTTACGCAGTATTTT	CATSRVGQTAFTQYF
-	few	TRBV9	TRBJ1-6	TGTGCCAGCAGCGTACGGTTCGAGGGTTCACCCCTCCACTTT	CASSVRFEGSPLHF
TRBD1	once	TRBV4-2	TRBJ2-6	TGTGCCAGCAGCAAAACAGGGGTCGGGGCCAACGTCCTGACTTTC	CASSKTGVGANVLTF
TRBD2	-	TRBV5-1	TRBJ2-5	TGCGCCAGCAGCGGCGATAGCGGGGGGAGAGAGACCCAGTACTTC	CASSGDSGGRETQYF
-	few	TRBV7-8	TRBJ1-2	TGTGCCAGCAGCTCCAGGGAAACCTATGGCTACACCTTC	CASSSRETYGYTF
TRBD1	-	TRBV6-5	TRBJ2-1	TGTGCCAGCAGTTATCGACAGGGCAATGAGCAGTTCTTC	CASSYRQGNEQFF
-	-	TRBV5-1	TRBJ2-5	TGCGCCAGCACCCTCCGGGGGACCCAAGAGACCCAGTACTTC	CASTLRGTQETQYF
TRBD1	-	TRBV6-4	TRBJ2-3	TGTGCCAGCAGTACCGGACAGGGAGGAGATACGCAGTATTTT	CASSTGQGGDTQYF
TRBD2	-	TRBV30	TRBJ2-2	TGTGCCTTACTAGCGGGGGCGAACACCGGGGAGCTGTTTTTT	CALLAGANTGELFF
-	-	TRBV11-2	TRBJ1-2	TGTGCCAGCAGCCATGACAGTTATGGCTACACCTTC	CASSHDSYGYTF
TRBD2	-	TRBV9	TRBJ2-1	TGTGCCAGCAGCCCCGGGACTAGTTACAATGAGCAGTTCTTC	CASSPGTSYNEQFF
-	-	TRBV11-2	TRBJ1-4	TGTGCCAGCAGACCCGGACAGACCACCAATGCGGTTGAAAAACTGTTTTTT	CASRPGQTTNAVEKLFF
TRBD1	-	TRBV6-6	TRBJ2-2	TGTGCCAGCAGTTCGGGACAGGGCACCGGGGAGCTGTTTTTT	CASSSGQGTGELFF
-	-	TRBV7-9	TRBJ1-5	TGTGCCAGCAGCCTGGTAGGCAATCAGCCCCAGCATTTT	CASSLVGNQPQHF
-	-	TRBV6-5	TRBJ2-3	TGTGCCAGCAGCTATGACTCGCCTAGCACAGATACGCAGTATTTT	CASSYDSPSTDTQYF
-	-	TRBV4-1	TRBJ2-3	TGCGCCAGCAGCCAACGACAGAGCAGCACAGATACGCAGTATTTT	CASSQRQSSTDTQYF
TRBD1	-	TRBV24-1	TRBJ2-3	TGTGCCACCAGTGATTTAGGGACAGACACAGATACGCAGTATTTT	CATSDLGTDTDTQYF
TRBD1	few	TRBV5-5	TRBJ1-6	TGTGCCAGCAGCTTGGAGGGACAGGGTTCACCCCTCCACTTT	CASSLEGQGSPLHF
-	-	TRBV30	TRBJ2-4	TGTGCCTGGAGCCGCCGATTAGGTCAGGGGGGAAACATTCAGTACTTC	CAWSRRLGQGGNIQYF
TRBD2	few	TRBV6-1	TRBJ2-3	TGTGCCAGCAGTGAAATGGGCGGGGGGGGCCCAGATACGCAGTATTTT	CASSEMGGGGPDTQYF
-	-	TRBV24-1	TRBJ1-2	TGTGCCACCAGTGTTTCAGCGAACTATGGCTACACCTTC	CATSVSANYGYTF
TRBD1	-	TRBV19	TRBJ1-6	TGTGCCAGTAGCACCCTCCGGGACAGGGCCCTATCCCTCCACTTT	CASSTLRDRALSLHF
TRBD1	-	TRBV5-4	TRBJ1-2	TGTGCCAGCAGCTTGGCCAGGGGGAACTATGGCTACACCTTC	CASSLARGNYGYTF
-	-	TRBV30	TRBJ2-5	TGTGCCTGGAGTGTATTGACAGGAGGAGAGACCCAGTACTTC	CAWSVLTGGETQYF
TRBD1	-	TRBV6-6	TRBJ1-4	TGTGCCAGCAGTTACTCGGACAGGAGGATTAATGAAAAACTGTTTTTT	CASSYSDRRINEKLFF
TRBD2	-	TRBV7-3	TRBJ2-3	TGTGCCAGCAGCGAGCGCGGGGGATCTAGCACAGATACGCAGTATTTT	CASSERGGSSTDTQYF
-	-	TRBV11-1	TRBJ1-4	TGTGCCACCGACCCCGGGAACAAAGATGAAAAACTGTTTTTT	CATDPGNKDEKLFF
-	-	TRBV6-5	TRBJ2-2	TGTGCCAGCAGCCGACAGGTCTGGGAGCTGTTTTTT	CASSRQVWELFF
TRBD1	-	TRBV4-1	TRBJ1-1	TGCGCCAGCAGCCAAGGCCCTTTATCTCGGACAGGGTACACTGAAGCTTTCTTT	CASSQGPLSRTGYTEAFF
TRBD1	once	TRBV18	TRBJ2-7	TGTGCCAGCTCGCCACTCCCGGGACAGGGGACAGTACCCTCCTACGAGCAGTACTTC	CASSPLPGQGTVPSYEQYF
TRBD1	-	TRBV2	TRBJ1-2	TGTGCCAGCAGTGCGACAGGGGGTGGTGGCTACACCTTC	CASSATGGGGYTF
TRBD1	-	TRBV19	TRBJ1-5	TGTGCCAGTAGTCAATTACAGGGGTATAGCAATCAGCCCCAGCATTTT	CASSQLQGYSNQPQHF
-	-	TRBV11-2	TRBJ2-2	TGTGCCAGCAGCACGGGGGTTTCGAACACCGGGGAGCTGTTTTTT	CASSTGVSNTGELFF
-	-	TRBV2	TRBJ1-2	TGTGCCAGCAGTGACACTAAGCGAGGTCCGGGTGGCTACACCTTC	CASSDTKRGPGGYTF
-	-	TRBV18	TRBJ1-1	TGTGCCAGCTCACACGGTGAGCGGACTGAAGCTTTCTTT	CASSHGERTEAFF
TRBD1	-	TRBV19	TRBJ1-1	TGTGCCAGTAGAACTCAGCGTGACAGGGGGCCCACTGAAGCTTTCTTT	CASRTQRDRGPTEAFF
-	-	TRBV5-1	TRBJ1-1	TGCGCCAGCAGCTTGGTTGCGGCGAACACTGAAGCTTTCTTT	CASSLVAANTEAFF
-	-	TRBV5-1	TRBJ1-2	TGCGCCAGCAGCTTGCGCGGCGCGAACTATGGCTACACCTTC	CASSLRGANYGYTF
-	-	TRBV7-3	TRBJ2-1	TGTGCCAGCAGCTTATCTGGAAGCGATGAGCAGTTCTTC	CASSLSGSDEQFF
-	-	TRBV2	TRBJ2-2	TGTGCCACCTCTTCGAACACCGGGGAGCTGTTTTTT	CATSSNTGELFF
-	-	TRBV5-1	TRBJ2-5	TGCGCCAGCAGCGTACAGGAGAAAGAGACCCAGTACTTC	CASSVQEKETQYF
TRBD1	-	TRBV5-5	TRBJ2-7	TGTGCCAGCAGCTTCGGACAGGGGGTCGGCGAGCAGTACTTC	CASSFGQGVGEQYF
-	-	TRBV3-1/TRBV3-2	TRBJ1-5	TGTGCCAGCAGCCAAGAATATAGCAATCAGCCCCAGCATTTT	CASSQEYSNQPQHF
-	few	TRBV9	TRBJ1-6	TGTGCCAGCAGCGTAGGGCTCCCGACAGAATCTTATAATTCACCCCTCCACTTT	CASSVGLPTESYNSPLHF
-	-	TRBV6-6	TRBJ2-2	TGTGCCAGCATGAGGGCGGCAAACACCGGGGAGCTGTTTTTT	CASMRAANTGELFF
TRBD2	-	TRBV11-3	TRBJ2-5	TGTGCCAGCAGCCCCGGGGGGGGGCAAGAGACCCAGTACTTC	CASSPGGGQETQYF
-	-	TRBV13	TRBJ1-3	TGTGCCAGCAGCTTACTCGGACATCCCTCTGGAAACACCATATATTTT	CASSLLGHPSGNTIYF
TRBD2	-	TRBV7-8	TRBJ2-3	TGTGCCAGCAGCCTCGGAGCGGGGGCCCTCACAGATACGCAGTATTTT	CASSLGAGALTDTQYF
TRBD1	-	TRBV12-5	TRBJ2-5	TGTGCTAGTGGTCTGAATCCCAGGGGGCGAGAGACCCAGTACTTC	CASGLNPRGRETQYF
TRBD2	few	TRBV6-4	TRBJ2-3	TGTGCCAGCAGTGACTCGGCGGGGGGCGCAGATACGCAGTATTTT	CASSDSAGGADTQYF
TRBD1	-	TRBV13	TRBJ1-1	TGTGCCAGCAGCTTAACAGGGGCGAACACTGAAGCTTTCTTT	CASSLTGANTEAFF
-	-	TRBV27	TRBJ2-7	TGTGCCAGCAGTTCGGGCCCGGGACTCCTATCTCGCGAGCAGTACTTC	CASSSGPGLLSREQYF
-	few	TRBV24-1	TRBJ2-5	TGTGCCACCGGGAATGGAGGGGAGACCCAGTACTTC	CATGNGGETQYF